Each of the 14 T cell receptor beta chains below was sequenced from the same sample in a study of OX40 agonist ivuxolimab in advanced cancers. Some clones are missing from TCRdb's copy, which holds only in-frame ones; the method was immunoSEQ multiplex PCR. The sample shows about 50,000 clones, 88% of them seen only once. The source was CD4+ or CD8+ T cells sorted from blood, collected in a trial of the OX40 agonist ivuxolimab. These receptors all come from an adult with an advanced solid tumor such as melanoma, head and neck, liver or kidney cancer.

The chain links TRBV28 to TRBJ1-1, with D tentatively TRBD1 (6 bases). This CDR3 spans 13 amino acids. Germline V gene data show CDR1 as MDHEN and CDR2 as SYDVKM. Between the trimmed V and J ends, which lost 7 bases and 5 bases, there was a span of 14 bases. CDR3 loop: CASIDGGRTEAFF. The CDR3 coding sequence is TGTGCCAGCATCGACGGGGGGCGGACTGAAGCTTTCTTT. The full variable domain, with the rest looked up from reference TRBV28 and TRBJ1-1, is DVKVTQSSRYLVKRTGEKVFLECVQDMDHENMFWYRQDPGLGLRLIYFSYDVKMKEKGDIPEGYSVSREKKERFSLILESASTNQTSMYLCASIDGGRTEAFFGQGTRLTVV.

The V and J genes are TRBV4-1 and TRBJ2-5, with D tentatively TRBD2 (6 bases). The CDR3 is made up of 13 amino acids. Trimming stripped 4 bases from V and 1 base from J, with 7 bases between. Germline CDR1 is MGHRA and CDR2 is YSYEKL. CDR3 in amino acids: CASSRRVQETQYF. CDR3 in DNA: TGCGCCAGCAGCCGGAGGGTCCAAGAGACCCAGTACTTC.

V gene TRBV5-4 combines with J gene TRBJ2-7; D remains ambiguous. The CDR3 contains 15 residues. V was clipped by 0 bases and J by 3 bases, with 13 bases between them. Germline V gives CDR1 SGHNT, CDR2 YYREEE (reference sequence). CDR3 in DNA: TGTGCCAGCAGCTTGGAAGTTGCATCCCGCTACGAGCAGTACTTC. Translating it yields CASSLEVASRYEQYF.

CDR3 in amino acids: CASSLGTNYGYTF. For the CDR3, the DNA is TGTGCCAGCAGTCTAGGCACAAACTATGGCTACACCTTC. The chain is built from TRBV6-6 and TRBJ1-2; D unresolved. Between the trimmed V and J ends, which lost 5 bases and 2 bases, there was a span of 9 bases. Germline assignment: CDR1 MNHNY and CDR2 SVGAGI (reference sequence). The CDR3 loop spans 13 amino acids.

Written as DNA, the CDR3 is TGTGCCAGCAGCTTGCCTCGGGGGCTGAGAGAGACCCAGTACTTC. It is translated as CASSLPRGLRETQYF. The V and J genes are TRBV5-8 and TRBJ2-5; D possibly matches TRBD1 or TRBD2 (6 bases each). Per germline, CDR1 SGHTS and CDR2 YDEGEE. V dropped 1 base and J dropped 4 bases, with 14 bases sitting between them. The CDR3 spans 15 residues.

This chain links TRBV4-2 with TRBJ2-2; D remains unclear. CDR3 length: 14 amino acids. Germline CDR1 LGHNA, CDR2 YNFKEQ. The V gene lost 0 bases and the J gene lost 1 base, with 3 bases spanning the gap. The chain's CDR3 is CASSQEQNTGELFF. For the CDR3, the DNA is TGTGCCAGCAGCCAAGAACAGAACACCGGGGAGCTGTTTTTT.

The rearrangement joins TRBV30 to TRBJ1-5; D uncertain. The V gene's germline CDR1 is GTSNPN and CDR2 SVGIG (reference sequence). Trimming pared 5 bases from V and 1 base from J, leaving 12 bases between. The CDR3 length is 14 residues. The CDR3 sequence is CAWGVETSNQPQHF. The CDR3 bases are TGTGCCTGGGGAGTAGAGACGAGCAATCAGCCCCAGCATTTT.

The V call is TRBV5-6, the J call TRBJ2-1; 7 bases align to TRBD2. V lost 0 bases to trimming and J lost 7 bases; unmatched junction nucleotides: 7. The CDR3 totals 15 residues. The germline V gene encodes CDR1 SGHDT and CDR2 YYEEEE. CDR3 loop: CASSLGRERLNEQFF. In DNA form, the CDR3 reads TGTGCCAGCAGCTTGGGGCGGGAGAGGTTGAATGAGCAGTTCTTC.

The CDR3 loop is CASRLSRGEQFF. In DNA form, the CDR3 reads TGTGCCAGCAGGCTTTCCAGAGGTGAGCAGTTCTTC. This chain connects TRBV28 to TRBJ2-1, with D unclear. V lost 6 bases, J lost 9 bases, and 12 bases lay in between. This CDR3 region has 12 residues. Germline-derived CDR1 and CDR2 are MDHEN and SYDVKM.

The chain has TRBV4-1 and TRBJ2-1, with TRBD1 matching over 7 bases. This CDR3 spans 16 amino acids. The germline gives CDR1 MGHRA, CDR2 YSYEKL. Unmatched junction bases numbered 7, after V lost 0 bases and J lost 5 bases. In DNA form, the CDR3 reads TGCGCCAGCAGCCAAGAAGTTGTGACAGGGAACAATGAGCAGTTCTTC. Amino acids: CASSQEVVTGNNEQFF.

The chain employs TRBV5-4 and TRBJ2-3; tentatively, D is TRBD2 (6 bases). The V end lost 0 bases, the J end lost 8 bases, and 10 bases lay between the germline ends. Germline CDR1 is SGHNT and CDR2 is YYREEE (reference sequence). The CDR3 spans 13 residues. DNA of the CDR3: TGTGCCAGCAGCTTGGGGCGGGATCCTACGCAGTATTTT. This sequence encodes CASSLGRDPTQYF.

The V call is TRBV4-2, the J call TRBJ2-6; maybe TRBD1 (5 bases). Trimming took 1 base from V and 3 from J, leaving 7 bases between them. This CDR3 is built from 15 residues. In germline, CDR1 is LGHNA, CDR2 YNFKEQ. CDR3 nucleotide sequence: TGTGCCAGCAGCCAAGGGGGCGGTGGGGCCAACGTCCTGACTTTC. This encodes CASSQGGGGANVLTF.

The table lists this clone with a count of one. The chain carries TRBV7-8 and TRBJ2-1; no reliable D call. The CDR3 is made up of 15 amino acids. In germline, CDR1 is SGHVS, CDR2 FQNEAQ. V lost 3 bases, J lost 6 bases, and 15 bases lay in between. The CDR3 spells CASSFLPPPGNEQFF. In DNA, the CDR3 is TGTGCCAGCAGCTTTTTACCCCCACCCGGCAATGAGCAGTTCTTC.

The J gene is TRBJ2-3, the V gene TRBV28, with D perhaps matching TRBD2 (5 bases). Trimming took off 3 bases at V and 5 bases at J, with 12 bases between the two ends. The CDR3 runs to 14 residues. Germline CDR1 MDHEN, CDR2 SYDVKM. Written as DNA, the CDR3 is TGTGCCAGCAGTTTCGCGGGTTTCAAAGATACGCAGTATTTT. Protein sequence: CASSFAGFKDTQYF.